This T cell receptor (beta chain) was captured in a study of cytomegalovirus exposure and HLA in healthy donors. Findings and limits, study-wide: Previously analyzed data showed that most TCR beta V segments were productive at a frequency of about 90% or about 30%. It was confirmed in vitro that a few of the CMV-associated chains were specific for CMV antigens. Accounts indicate the classifier identified cytomegalovirus status with strong specificity and sensitivity. Analyzed later, association rates of TCRs varied across HLA loci, with DRB1 most and HLA-C fewest.

The CDR3 runs 15 residues. After removal of 9 bases from V and 6 bases from J, the junction contained 9 bases not matched to a gene. Germline-derived CDR1 and CDR2 are LNHDA and SQIVND (reference sequence). This clone was counted between two and nine times. What it recognizes is unknown. The primer mix had 60 Vbeta and 13 Jbeta primers. The table came from immunoSEQ multiplex PCR; TCRdb's copy has only in-frame clones and leaves some out. This table has about 99,000 clones, about 9.5% appearing once. This clonotype was sampled from a man in his forties in good health and CMV-seropositive. The V and J genes are TRBV19 and TRBJ2-2; 11 bases line up with TRBD1. Source material: PBMCs. The CDR3 DNA is TGTGCCAGCCGGGACAGGGGGTTCTGGTCCGGGGAGCTGTTTTTT. It yields the protein CASRDRGFWSGELFF.